This TCR beta chain was identified during a study of cytomegalovirus exposure and HLA in healthy donors. Primers included in the PCR were 60 Vbeta and 13 Jbeta primers. Sequenced by immunoSEQ multiplex PCR; TCRdb stores in-frame clones only, minus some. The data contain roughly 150,000 clones, roughly 79% of them singletons. Turning to this clone: Its specificity is unknown.

Study-level points and caveats: Most of the TCR beta V segments (in an earlier analysis) were productive either about 87% or about 30% of the time. Later on, analysis showed that most CMV-associated TCR beta chains appeared to be HLA-restricted.

The sample was PBMCs. The TCR sequence derives from a man aged 35-49 years in good health and CMV-seronegative.

CDR3 loop: CASSEAGTRYYEQYV. Written as DNA, the CDR3 is TGTGCCAGCAGTGAAGCGGGGACTAGGTACTACGAGCAGTACGTC. The rearrangement links TRBV6-1 to TRBJ2-7; 8 nucleotides match TRBD2. This CDR3 contains 15 residues. V shed 0 bases and J 3 bases; nucleotides not matched to a gene: 4. The germline CDR1 and CDR2 sequences are MNHNS and SASEGT.